This entry lists 19 T cell receptor beta chains sequenced from one sample in a study of T cell responses to AZD1222 COVID-19 vaccine. Sequencing was performed with immunoSEQ multiplex PCR; in TCRdb, only in-frame clones are kept and a portion is missing. The table includes about 68,000 clones, roughly 86% detected once. The specimen was peripheral blood, collected on day 0 of AZD1222 vaccination. These receptors all come from an adult in good health.

This clone has a handful of counts. The rearrangement links TRBV5-1 to TRBJ1-2, with D unresolved. Per germline, CDR1 SGHRS and CDR2 YFSETQ. The CDR3 is 15 residues long. V shed 1 base and J shed 2 bases, with 12 bases lying between them. The CDR3 region has the DNA TGCGCCAGCAGCTTGTTTCCAGATACGAACTATGGCTACACCTTC. Protein: CASSLFPDTNYGYTF.

This clone was found once. The CDR3 bases are TGTGCCAGCAGCTTAGATGGGGGGAATAATGAGCAGTTCTTC. Residues: CASSLDGGNNEQFF. The chain carries TRBV11-2 and TRBJ2-1; D is possibly TRBD2 (6 bases). The germline V gene encodes CDR1 SGHAT and CDR2 FQNNGV. This CDR3 contains 14 residues. The V end lost 0 bases, the J end lost 7 bases, and 10 bases lay between the germline ends.

This clone occurred once. J is TRBJ2-2 and V is TRBV27, with TRBD1 as a possible D gene (6 bases). Trimming took off 6 bases at V and 2 bases at J, with 13 bases between the two ends. Germline lookup yields CDR1 MNHEY and CDR2 SMNVEV (reference sequence). This CDR3 has 15 amino acids. As DNA, the CDR3 is TGTGCCAGCAGAAACCCACAGGGAAACACCGGGGAGCTGTTTTTT. Translated: CASRNPQGNTGELFF.

V and J are TRBV12-5 and TRBJ2-5; D is unresolved. Germline V CDR1 and CDR2: LGHNT, FRNRAP. There are 12 residues in the CDR3. V gave up 7 bases and J gave up 2 bases, with 8 bases separating them. The CDR3 sequence is CASALWQETQYF. The CDR3 coding sequence is TGTGCTAGTGCCCTCTGGCAAGAGACCCAGTACTTC.

This clone has more than one count but fewer than ten. The chain couples TRBV6-4 to TRBJ1-1; no firm D call. Germline lookup yields CDR1 MRHNA and CDR2 SNTAGT. Trimming removed 7 bases at V and 7 bases at J, with 7 bases between. The CDR3 contains 10 residues. The CDR3 nucleotides read TGTGCCAGCAAATGGGGTGAAGCTTTCTTT. It translates to CASKWGEAFF.

The J gene is TRBJ2-7, the V gene TRBV29-1, with 8 bases matching TRBD1. Germline values: CDR1 SQVTM, CDR2 ANQGSEA. The CDR3 consists of 13 residues. The V segment lost 5 bases and the J segment 3 bases; nucleotides outside the gene matches: 6. The CDR3 DNA follows: TGCAGCGTTAGACAGGGGAGCAACTACGAGCAGTACTTC. It encodes CSVRQGSNYEQYF.

This chain joins TRBV7-2 and TRBJ2-7; TRBD1 matches 10 bases. V lost 3 bases to trimming and J lost 2 bases; unmatched junction nucleotides: 7. Germline V gene sequence: CDR1 SGHTA, CDR2 FQGNSA. The CDR3 totals 16 residues. CDR3: CASSFKGTGVPYEQYF. The CDR3 nucleotides are TGTGCCAGCAGCTTTAAAGGGACAGGGGTTCCCTACGAGCAGTACTTC.

The chain has TRBV5-8 and TRBJ2-1, with D unresolved. This CDR3 is 14 amino acids long. The germline V gene encodes CDR1 SGHTS and CDR2 YDEGEE. Trimming shortened V by 4 bases and J by 7 bases, and 15 bases separated the two germline ends. The CDR3 DNA follows: TGTGCCAGCAGCCCCACTTGGTCAGGAAATGAGCAGTTCTTC. This sequence encodes CASSPTWSGNEQFF.

This clone is a singleton in its sample. This chain joins TRBV10-1 and TRBJ2-3; 7 bases map to TRBD1. CDR1 is WNHNN and CDR2 is SYGVQD in the germline V gene (reference sequence). The CDR3 runs to 14 residues. The junction had 4 bases not matched to a gene; V was cut back by 6 bases and J by 1 base. The CDR3 region has the DNA TGCGCCAGCAGCGACAGGGCTGGCACAGATACGCAGTATTTT. Translated, it gives CASSDRAGTDTQYF.

The chain couples TRBV12-3 or TRBV12-4 to TRBJ1-5; D remains ambiguous. This CDR3 region has 13 residues. The germline V and J ends were trimmed by 0 bases and 6 bases, with 6 bases remaining between them. CDR3 loop: CASSLARSQPQHF. The CDR3 coding sequence is TGTGCCAGCAGTTTAGCGAGGAGTCAGCCCCAGCATTTT.

The rearrangement links TRBV15 to TRBJ1-2, with D unresolved. V lost 0 bases and J 4 bases, leaving 9 bases between the germline ends. The CDR3 extends over 14 amino acids. CDR1 is LNHNV and CDR2 is YYDKDF in the germline V gene (reference sequence). DNA for the CDR3: TGTGCCACCAGCAGAGACGGTTATCCCTATGGCTACACCTTC. Amino acid sequence: CATSRDGYPYGYTF.

This clone was detected a few times. The chain couples TRBV10-2 to TRBJ2-2; D gene uncertain. CDR1 is WSHSY, CDR2 SAAADI, per germline. Trimming stripped 5 bases from V and 0 bases from J, with 7 bases between. The CDR3 has 14 residues. Here the CDR3 DNA reads TGCGCCAGCAGTTCTAGTTCGAACACCGGGGAGCTGTTTTTT. Translated: CASSSSSNTGELFF.

The V gene is TRBV28, the J gene TRBJ2-7; D is ambiguous. The CDR3 length is 12 residues. Germline V gene data show CDR1 as MDHEN and CDR2 as SYDVKM. V was pared by 1 base and J by 3 bases, with 4 bases between. CDR3 nucleotides: TGTGCCAGCAGTTTATACTTCTACGAGCAGTACTTC. It is translated as CASSLYFYEQYF.

Concerning this clone: Distinct nucleotide sequences in the sample also encode this CDR3. The chain carries TRBV11-2 and TRBJ1-4, with D possibly being TRBD1 (5 bases). Germline loops: CDR1 SGHAT, CDR2 FQNNGV. V gave up 0 bases and J gave up 7 bases, with 6 bases separating them. The CDR3 loop spans 13 amino acids. The CDR3 sequence is CASSLDRGEKLFF. The CDR3 bases are TGTGCCAGCAGCTTAGATAGGGGTGAAAAACTGTTTTTT.

The sample holds one count of this clone. This chain joins TRBV6-4 and TRBJ1-1; D is perhaps TRBD1 (6 bases). Germline CDR1 is MRHNA and CDR2 is SNTAGT. The CDR3 spans 16 residues. With 5 bases removed from V and 0 bases from J, the gap between germline ends came to 16 bases. The CDR3 spells CASSLPQGWLNTEAFF. CDR3 in DNA: TGTGCCAGCAGTCTACCACAGGGCTGGCTGAACACTGAAGCTTTCTTT.

V gene TRBV7-2 combines with J gene TRBJ2-5; 8 bases are shared with TRBD1. The V gene end was trimmed by 4 bases and the J gene end by 7 bases; junction bases not matched to a gene: 8. CDR3 length: 14 residues. Germline V gene data show CDR1 as SGHTA and CDR2 as FQGNSA. The CDR3 loop reads CASSSTGQGGTQYF. The CDR3 DNA sequence: TGTGCCAGCAGCTCGACCGGACAGGGCGGGACCCAGTACTTC. Combining the CDR3 with reference TRBV7-2 and TRBJ2-5 gives the whole variable domain GAGVSQSPSNKVTEKGKDVELRCDPISGHTALYWYRQSLGQGLEFLIYFQGNSAPDKSGLPSDRFSAERTGGSVSTLTIQRTQQEDSAVYLCASSSTGQGGTQYFGPGTRLLVL.

The chain uses TRBV7-9 and TRBJ1-6; 9 positions match TRBD1. The V gene's germline CDR1 is SEHNR and CDR2 FQNEAQ (reference sequence). V trimming: 5 bases; J trimming: 7 bases; junction bases outside the gene matches: 3. The CDR3 is 14 residues long. CDR3 protein: CASSGTGRNSPLHF. In DNA, the CDR3 is TGTGCCAGCAGCGGGACAGGGAGGAATTCACCCCTCCACTTT.

This chain connects TRBV19 to TRBJ2-6; 7 bases match TRBD1. Germline trimming cut 6 bases from V and 4 bases from J; bases unmatched to any gene: 9. The germline CDR1 and CDR2 sequences are LNHDA and SQIVND (reference sequence). The CDR3 sequence is 16 residues long. CDR3 nucleotide sequence: TGTGCCAGTAGCCTGCGGACAGGTTCCGGGGCCAACGTCCTGACTTTC. This encodes CASSLRTGSGANVLTF.

The chain employs TRBV3-1 (or the pseudogene TRBV3-2) and TRBJ1-2; the D gene is possibly TRBD1 (6 bases). CDR1 is LGHDT and CDR2 is YNNKEL in the germline V gene (reference sequence). With 3 bases removed from V and 3 bases from J, the gap between germline ends came to 11 bases. The CDR3 runs 14 residues. The CDR3 coding sequence is TGTGCCAGCAGCCATGCCAGGGGCCACTATGGCTACACCTTC. Translation: CASSHARGHYGYTF.